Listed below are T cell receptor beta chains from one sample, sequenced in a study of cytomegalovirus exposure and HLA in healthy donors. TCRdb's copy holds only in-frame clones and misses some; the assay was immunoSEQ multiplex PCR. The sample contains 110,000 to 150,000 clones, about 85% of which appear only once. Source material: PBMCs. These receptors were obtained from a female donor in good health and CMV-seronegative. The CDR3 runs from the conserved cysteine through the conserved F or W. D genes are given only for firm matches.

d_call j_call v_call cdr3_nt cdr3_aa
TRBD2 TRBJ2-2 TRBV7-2 TGTGCCAGCAGCTTAGGAGGTAGCGGGGGCACCGGGGAGCTGTTTTTT CASSLGGSGGTGELFF
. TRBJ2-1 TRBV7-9 TGTGCCAGCAGCTTTAATACGGGAGTCGGCAATGAGCAGTTCTTC CASSFNTGVGNEQFF
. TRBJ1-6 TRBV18 TGTGCCAGCTCACTCGAGGCCTACTCCTATAATTCACCCCTCCACTTT CASSLEAYSYNSPLHF
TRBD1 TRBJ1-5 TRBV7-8 TGTGCCAGCAGCCCGCGGACAGGGTGGGGCAATCAGCCCCAGCATTTT CASSPRTGWGNQPQHF
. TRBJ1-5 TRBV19 TGTGCCAGTGATCGAGGCCTTGGAAATCAGCCCCAGCATTTT CASDRGLGNQPQHF
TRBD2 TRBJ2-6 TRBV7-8 TGTGCCAGCAGCCCTCGTGGAGGGGTGGGAGGGCTCTCCGGGGCCAACGTCCTGACTTTC CASSPRGGVGGLSGANVLTF
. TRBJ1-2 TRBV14 TGTGCCAGCAGCCAAGGGCAGCGCTATGGCTACACCTTC CASSQGQRYGYTF
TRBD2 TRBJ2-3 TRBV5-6 TGTGCCAGCAGACTCGGACTAGTTACAGATACGCAGTATTTT CASRLGLVTDTQYF
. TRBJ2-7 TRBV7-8 TGTGCCAGCAGCTCCTGGGAGTCAGGCGAGCAGTACTTC CASSSWESGEQYF
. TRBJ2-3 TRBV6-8 TGTGCCAGCAGCCTCCCGGGACTTTTCCCAGATACGCAGTATTTT CASSLPGLFPDTQYF
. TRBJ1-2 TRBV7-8 TGTGCCAGCAGCACCCGACTGGGGCCAGACTTTGGGGGCTACACCTTC CASSTRLGPDFGGYTF
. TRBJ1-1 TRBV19 TGTGCCAGTAGTTTAATGAACACTGAAGCTTTCTTT CASSLMNTEAFF
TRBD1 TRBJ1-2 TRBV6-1 TGTGCCAGCAGTGTATCGCAGGGGGGTCGCTACACCTTC CASSVSQGGRYTF